This T cell receptor beta chain stems from a study of OX40 agonist ivuxolimab in advanced cancers. The wider study: Melanoma, hepatocellular carcinoma, head and neck or renal cell cancer occurred in dose-escalation patients.

Assay used: immunoSEQ multiplex PCR; TCRdb lists only in-frame clones, some missing. The data hold tens of thousands of clones, with about nine tenths observed a single time. There are 16 residues in the CDR3. The V gene end was trimmed by 4 bases and the J gene end by 4 bases; junction bases not matched to a gene: 10. Per the germline V gene, CDR1 is SGDLS and CDR2 is YYNGEE. This specimen was CD4+ or CD8+ T cells sorted from blood, taken in a trial of the OX40 agonist ivuxolimab. The clonotype originates from an adult with an advanced solid tumor such as melanoma, head and neck, liver or kidney cancer. This chain links TRBV9 with TRBJ1-4, with TRBD1 matching 7 bases. The CDR3 DNA is TGTGCCAGCAGCCCAAGCCGAGGGGGCTTTAATGAAAAACTGTTTTTT. This gives the protein CASSPSRGGFNEKLFF.